This entry lists 14 T cell receptor beta chains sequenced from one sample in a study of monozygotic twins with inflammatory bowel disease. TCRdb reworked the 5' RACE reads into one entry per CDR3 protein, no DNA. Recorded for this sample: some 150,000 distinct CDR3 sequences. Sequences were obtained from blood. These receptor sequences come from a human donor with ulcerative colitis or Crohn's disease, or a healthy co-twin of an affected twin (not recorded which).

The genes are TRBV5-1 and TRBJ1-1. CDR3 length: 17 amino acids. The V gene's germline CDR1 is SGHRS and CDR2 YFSETQ. CDR3 loop: CASSRPNGAVGATEAFF.

Here the CDR3 reads CASSRDSGSHNEQFF. The chain combines TRBV5-4 with TRBJ2-1; TCRdb outputs TRBD2, but without DNA this stays unchecked. The V gene's germline CDR1 is SGHNT and CDR2 YYREEE (reference sequence). There are 15 residues in the CDR3.

This chain connects TRBV19 to TRBJ2-7; without DNA, the TCRdb call of TRBD2 cannot be checked. Germline-derived CDR1 and CDR2 are LNHDA and SQIVND (reference sequence). CDR3 size: 13 residues. CDR3 loop: CASTNVVGGEQYF.

The chain couples TRBV15 to TRBJ2-7; TCRdb picks TRBD1, but there is no DNA to check that call. CDR3 length equals 17 residues. In germline, CDR1 is LNHNV, CDR2 YYDKDF (reference sequence). CDR3 protein: CATSREGAGQGFNEQYF. Full variable domain (outside the CDR3, taken from reference TRBV15 and TRBJ2-7): DAMVIQNPRYQVTQFGKPVTLSCSQTLNHNVMYWYQQKSSQAPKLLFHYYDKDFNNEADTPDNFQSRRPNTSFCFLDIRSPGLGDTAMYLCATSREGAGQGFNEQYFGPGTRLTVT.

The rearrangement links TRBV20-1 to TRBJ2-1; there is no DNA to check the TCRdb D call of TRBD2. The CDR3 is made up of 14 amino acids. Germline-derived CDR1 and CDR2 are DFQATT and SNEGSKA (reference sequence). The CDR3 loop is CSARRTSGLNEQFF.

J is TRBJ2-7 and V is TRBV20-1; no DNA is available, so the TRBD1 call from TCRdb remains unchecked. In germline, CDR1 is DFQATT, CDR2 SNEGSKA (reference sequence). This CDR3 contains 14 residues. CDR3 amino acids: CSASSGGVPYEQYF.

The V gene is TRBV6-1, the J gene TRBJ2-3; there is no DNA to check the TCRdb D call of TRBD1. CDR3 length: 16 residues. Germline V lookup: CDR1 MNHNS, CDR2 SASEGT. CDR3 amino acids: CASIPRDGDMMDTQYF.

The J gene is TRBJ1-1, the V gene TRBV5-1; the D call of TRBD1 rests on TCRdb alone, since no DNA is present to check it. From germline, CDR1 is SGHRS and CDR2 YFSETQ. The CDR3 sequence is 17 residues long. The chain's CDR3 is CASSLAHRGPGETEAFF.

J is TRBJ1-1 and V is TRBV14. This CDR3 region has 13 residues. Germline CDR1 SGHDN, CDR2 FVKESK. The CDR3 sequence is CASSQQMNTEAFF.

The chain combines TRBV4-3 with TRBJ2-7. Germline V CDR1 and CDR2: LGHNA, YSLEER. This CDR3 comprises 15 residues. CDR3: CASSQVWYPSYEQYF.

The chain uses TRBV5-4 and TRBJ2-2; the TCRdb D gene call, TRBD1, has no DNA to confirm it. This CDR3 region has 15 residues. Germline lookup yields CDR1 SGHNT and CDR2 YYREEE (reference sequence). The CDR3 sequence: CASSLEGQGVRELFF.

The V call is TRBV4-3, the J call TRBJ2-1; checking the TCRdb D call of TRBD2 is not possible without DNA. Germline V gene data show CDR1 as LGHNA and CDR2 as YSLEER. The CDR3 contains 15 residues. The CDR3 reads CASSQRTSWGHEQFF.

This chain uses TRBV4-2 with TRBJ2-7; TCRdb's D call, TRBD1, is unchecked because there is no DNA. CDR3 length: 15 residues. Germline-derived CDR1 and CDR2 are LGHNA and YNFKEQ. This CDR3 reads CASSQGGHTSYEQYF.

V usage is TRBV20-1 and J usage is TRBJ2-1; TCRdb's D call of TRBD2 is untestable without DNA. Germline V gives CDR1 DFQATT, CDR2 SNEGSKA (reference sequence). This CDR3 is built from 16 residues. CDR3 in amino acids: CSARGVGLAGGREQFF.